Here is one T cell receptor (beta chain) with its context. The antigen is unknown. A much larger clone differs by one base, so this may be a read error. The sample originates from a study of identical twins. Overall study results and limits: Model-predicted out-of-frame TCR alpha sharing fell below observed values in monozygotic twins.

TCRdb re-analysed the 5' RACE reads in MiXCR, keeping a single row per CDR3 protein. The sample consists of more than 1.5 million distinct CDR3 sequences, 32% of them appearing once. From germline, CDR1 is LGHNA and CDR2 YNFKEQ. The CDR3 is made up of 15 amino acids. Donors uniformly comprised healthy Caucasians. The chain carries TRBV4-2 and TRBJ2-5, with TRBD2 matching 8 bases. The J call may be mistaken, given a closer DNA end match to TRBJ2-1. The TCR was taken from a newborn girl in good health. Sequencing was carried out using cord blood. Here the CDR3 reads CASSLTAGVSETQFF. Here the CDR3 DNA reads TGTGCCAGCAGCCTTACAGCGGGGGTGTCAGAGACCCAGTTCTTC.